This is a list of T cell receptor beta chains from one sample in a study of cytomegalovirus exposure and HLA in healthy donors. Repertoires were generated with immunoSEQ multiplex PCR, while TCRdb's copy carries only in-frame clones and drops some. The top ten clones hold around 1% of a sample with hundreds of thousands of clones, more than 85% of them seen once. The specimen was PBMCs. Receptors originate from a woman aged 18 to 35 in good health and CMV-seronegative. CDR3s include the opening cysteine and the closing phenylalanine or tryptophan. The D gene is left open where the match is weak.

. TRBJ1-4 16 TRBV5-6 CASSLDPRATNEKLFF
. TRBJ1-3 13 TRBV10-3 CASLGGAGNTIYF
TRBD1 TRBJ2-3 16 TRBV4-2 CASSQEGTALLDTQYF
. TRBJ1-1 13 TRBV19 CASKRQMGTEAFF
. TRBJ2-1 14 TRBV27 CASSLMGGANEQFF
. TRBJ1-1 17 TRBV11-3 CASEMTVLKGMNTEAFF
. TRBJ1-2 14 TRBV7-6 CASSQGDSNYGYTF
. TRBJ1-4 14 TRBV25-1 CASSEQVSNEKLFF
. TRBJ1-2 15 TRBV5-1 CASSYQPTVRYGYTF
. TRBJ1-5 12 TRBV2 CASRAGNQPQHF
. TRBJ2-7 14 TRBV4-1 CASSQELGTYEQYF
TRBD2 TRBJ2-7 15 TRBV29-1 CSVEGSSGSSYEQYF
TRBD2 TRBJ2-7 14 TRBV6-5 CASRTSGGGRGQYF
. TRBJ2-1 12 TRBV10-3 CAISHGLDEQFF
. TRBJ2-7 16 TRBV19 CASSKAAGPSSYEQYF
. TRBJ2-3 14 TRBV11-2 CASSPSEVQRTQYF
TRBD2 TRBJ2-1 13 TRBV2 CASSGLALVGQFF
. TRBJ2-2 15 TRBV14 CASSRNSPGTGELFF
TRBD1 TRBJ2-7 15 TRBV11-2 CASSSPRDRAYEQYF
TRBD2 TRBJ2-1 19 TRBV30 CAWSEPTSGRGSSYNEQFF
TRBD2 TRBJ2-7 14 TRBV27 CASSLRAGGLEQYF
. TRBJ2-3 15 TRBV7-6 CASSFRWEEADTQYF
TRBD1 TRBJ2-7 15 TRBV7-2 CASSLAGTGLDEQYF
TRBD1 TRBJ2-4 15 TRBV2 CASTPPDRARNIQYF
TRBD1 TRBJ2-7 14 TRBV19 CASSRATGTYEQYF
. TRBJ2-7 12 TRBV18 CASSSSLNEQYF
. TRBJ1-4 18 TRBV4-3 CASSQGRDSHSTNEKLFF
TRBD2 TRBJ2-1 16 TRBV4-1 CASSPQRLAGGNEQFF
. TRBJ1-1 15 TRBV11-3 CASSFRQTLNTEAFF
TRBD1 TRBJ2-7 15 TRBV7-2 CASSLGQGRGYEQYF
TRBD2 TRBJ2-5 15 TRBV5-4 CASSRRLADQETQYF
TRBD2 TRBJ2-3 17 TRBV7-2 CASSLPVYGGGTDTQYF
TRBD1 TRBJ2-2 13 TRBV7-2 CASRNRGPGELFF
TRBD1 TRBJ1-2 14 TRBV7-9 CASSYGQGAYGYTF
TRBD1 TRBJ1-1 16 TRBV18 CASSHGQGGLNTEAFF
. TRBJ1-2 12 TRBV19 CASSTRGVGYTF
TRBD2 TRBJ2-1 13 TRBV29-1 CSAGGPTDNEQFF
TRBD1 TRBJ2-5 14 TRBV7-9 CASSSGQVQETQYF
. TRBJ1-5 14 TRBV10-1 CASSELGLNQPQHF
TRBD2 TRBJ2-3 16 TRBV4-3 CASSQDLAGGTDTQYF
. TRBJ2-2 15 TRBV5-1 CASKHPGLGTGELFF
. TRBJ2-1 14 TRBV30 CACSPRLTWGEQFF